This TCR beta chain was obtained from a study of T-cell memory formation after mild COVID-19. General observations from the study: The pre-infection memory compartment contained some responding clones, suggesting cross-reactive memory joined.

About this clonotype itself: What it binds is unknown.

In TCRdb, the 5' RACE reads were re-called with MiXCR into one record per CDR3 protein. The table includes a few hundred thousand distinct CDR3 sequences, 28% detected once. The specimen sequenced was PBMCs or a T cell subset sorted from them (not recorded which). This TCR was sampled from an adult woman who had mild COVID-19 (a few samples of this study predate the infection). Cell type and time point are not known.

The CDR3 coding sequence is TGTGCCACCAGTGATACTCGGGGACTAGCGGGAAAACAAGAGACCCAGTACTTC. Encoded protein: CATSDTRGLAGKQETQYF. The V call is TRBV24-1, the J call TRBJ2-5; TRBD2 matches 13 bases. CDR1 and CDR2 from the germline V gene are KGHDR and SFDVKD. V gave up 3 bases and J gave up 2 bases; unmatched junction bases: 8. The CDR3 is 18 residues long.